The 27 T cell receptor beta chains below all came from one sample that was sequenced in a study of T cell clonotyping in hematopoietic cell transplantation. Libraries were prepared by immunoSEQ multiplex PCR; TCRdb keeps only in-frame clonotypes and omits some of them. The sample lists about 13,000 clones; around 90% were seen once. Specimen: peripheral blood mononuclear cells. The receptor source for this set is a young man in good health. Some clones in this sample may be carry-over from other donors' samples.

This clone was seen a single time. V is TRBV29-1 and J is TRBJ2-3; D gene uncertain. The CDR3 is made up of 14 amino acids. Germline lookup yields CDR1 SQVTM and CDR2 ANQGSEA. Trimming took off 3 bases at V and 1 base at J, with 11 bases between the two ends. The DNA for the CDR3 is TGCAGCGTTGACAGAGATGTTGGCACAGATACGCAGTATTTT. Its translation is CSVDRDVGTDTQYF.

This clone was seen only once. The chain carries TRBV12-5 and TRBJ2-1; unclear D gene. CDR3 length equals 15 residues. Between the trimmed V and J ends, which lost 1 base and 7 bases, there was a span of 14 bases. Germline V gene lookup returns CDR1 LGHNT and CDR2 FRNRAP. The CDR3 sequence: CASGLEVWDLNEQFF. CDR3 DNA: TGTGCTAGTGGTTTGGAGGTGTGGGATTTGAATGAGCAGTTCTTC.

The chain couples TRBV30 to TRBJ2-7, with D possibly matching TRBD2 (5 bases). The CDR3 runs 17 residues. V was clipped by 0 bases and J by 2 bases, with 20 bases between them. The V gene's germline CDR1 is GTSNPN and CDR2 SVGIG (reference sequence). CDR3 DNA: TGTGCCTGGAGTGTAAGGTTGATTCGGGCGCGGGCCTACGAGCAGTACTTC. It is translated as CAWSVRLIRARAYEQYF.

The rearrangement joins TRBV19 to TRBJ1-2; no reliable D call. V was cut by 4 bases and J by 4 bases, with 7 bases left in between. CDR1 and CDR2 (germline): LNHDA, SQIVND (reference sequence). The CDR3 consists of 12 residues. The CDR3 spells CASSRGIYGYTF. CDR3 coding DNA: TGTGCCAGTAGTAGGGGAATCTATGGCTACACCTTC.

The rearrangement links TRBV6-5 to TRBJ2-2; D possibly corresponds to TRBD1 (6 bases). The V end was cut by 4 bases, the J end by 5 bases, with 14 bases between. Germline V gives CDR1 MNHEY, CDR2 SVGAGI. The CDR3 has 15 residues. CDR3 DNA: TGTGCCAGCAGTTCCCGACACAGGGCTACCGGGGAGCTGTTTTTT. Amino acid sequence: CASSSRHRATGELFF.

This sequence joins TRBV5-4 and TRBJ2-7; no firm D call. V lost 5 bases and J lost 3, with 18 bases in between. The CDR3 is 15 residues long. The germline gives CDR1 SGHNT, CDR2 YYREEE (reference sequence). The CDR3 is CASSPSPETHYEQYF. As DNA, the CDR3 is TGTGCCAGCAGTCCCTCTCCAGAGACCCACTACGAGCAGTACTTC.

J is TRBJ2-7 and V is TRBV30; 9 nucleotides line up with TRBD1. Germline CDR1 and CDR2: GTSNPN and SVGIG (reference sequence). With 3 bases clipped from V and 2 bases from J, the junction kept 8 bases outside the gene matches. The CDR3 consists of 15 residues. CDR3 residues: CAWSAGQGSTYEQYF. The CDR3 bases are TGTGCCTGGAGCGCGGGACAGGGCTCCACCTACGAGCAGTACTTC.

J is TRBJ2-7 and V is TRBV5-1, with 14 bases lining up with TRBD2. This CDR3 has 15 amino acids. Trimming removed 2 bases from V and 3 bases from J; junction bases left unmatched: 1. Germline CDR1 and CDR2: SGHRS and YFSETQ. CDR3 residues: CASSFGTSGGYEQYF. The CDR3 DNA reads as TGCGCCAGCAGCTTTGGGACTAGCGGGGGCTACGAGCAGTACTTC.

The chain carries TRBV25-1 and TRBJ1-1; D ambiguous. The CDR3 is made up of 11 amino acids. Germline V gene sequence: CDR1 MGHDK, CDR2 SYGVNS. V was pared by 5 bases and J by 7 bases, with 8 bases between. As DNA, the CDR3 is TGTGCCAGCAGTCGAAGCCTTGAAGCTTTCTTT. Encoded protein: CASSRSLEAFF.

The chain is built from TRBV29-1 and TRBJ2-7; 7 nucleotides line up with TRBD2. Per germline, CDR1 SQVTM and CDR2 ANQGSEA. Trimming removed 5 bases from V and 3 bases from J; junction bases left unmatched: 13. The CDR3 length is 15 residues. The CDR3 region has the DNA TGCAGCGTTCGCGGGGGAGGACCCTCCCTCTACGAGCAGTACTTC. Protein product: CSVRGGGPSLYEQYF.

The V call is TRBV19, the J call TRBJ2-2; D not certain. Germline CDR1 and CDR2: LNHDA and SQIVND (reference sequence). This CDR3 contains 14 residues. V was shortened by 5 bases and J by 1 base, with 8 bases between the two germline ends. The CDR3 spells CASSASRNTGELFF. CDR3 DNA sequence: TGTGCCAGTAGTGCGTCCAGGAACACCGGGGAGCTGTTTTTT.

The chain links TRBV19 to TRBJ2-2; TRBD1 agrees at 7 bases. The germline V gene encodes CDR1 LNHDA and CDR2 SQIVND (reference sequence). CDR3 length equals 16 residues. V gave up 3 bases and J gave up 4 bases; unmatched junction bases: 8. The CDR3 reads CASSIRGRGVTGELFF. The CDR3 DNA is TGTGCCAGTAGTATTAGGGGGCGTGGGGTCACCGGGGAGCTGTTTTTT.

This clone was counted a single time. The V and J genes are TRBV7-8 and TRBJ1-5, with TRBD1 identical over 10 bases. V shed 4 bases and J 6 bases; nucleotides not matched to a gene: 6. Germline CDR1 SGHVS, CDR2 FQNEAQ. CDR3 length: 15 residues. The CDR3 is CASSSRDRGFQPQHF. The CDR3 nucleotides read TGTGCCAGCAGCTCCCGGGACAGGGGATTTCAGCCCCAGCATTTT.

This rearrangement joins TRBV25-1 to TRBJ2-4; TRBD2 matches at 9 bases. Trimming took 8 bases from V and 3 from J; bases not matched to a gene: 5. Germline CDR1 and CDR2: MGHDK and SYGVNS. The CDR3 covers 14 residues. CDR3 sequence: CASAGGPGKNIQYF. The CDR3, as DNA: TGTGCCAGCGCGGGGGGGCCCGGCAAAAACATTCAGTACTTC.

The V and J genes are TRBV28 and TRBJ1-3; D may be TRBD1 (6 bases). The V gene's germline CDR1 is MDHEN and CDR2 SYDVKM. The length of the CDR3 is 14 residues. V was trimmed by 6 bases and J by 0 bases, leaving 9 bases between them. The CDR3: CASSQGSSGNTIYF. In nucleotides, the CDR3 is TGTGCCAGCAGCCAGGGGTCCTCTGGAAACACCATATATTTT.

V is TRBV25-1 and J is TRBJ1-2, with D perhaps TRBD1 (6 bases). V was trimmed by 4 bases and J by 3 bases, leaving 15 bases between them. The CDR3 runs 15 residues. Per the germline V gene, CDR1 is MGHDK and CDR2 is SYGVNS. The CDR3 sequence: CASSGPRGNDYGYTF. CDR3 DNA: TGTGCCAGCAGTGGCCCTAGGGGGAATGACTATGGCTACACCTTC.

V gene TRBV30 combines with J gene TRBJ2-7; the D gene is possibly TRBD1 (6 bases). CDR3 length: 13 amino acids. The germline CDR1 and CDR2 sequences are GTSNPN and SVGIG (reference sequence). The ends were cut back, 5 bases at V and 6 bases at J, with 17 bases in the middle. The CDR3 spells CAWGTTGYFEQYF. The CDR3 nucleotides are TGTGCCTGGGGCACTACAGGGTATTTCGAGCAGTACTTC.

The chain links TRBV7-9 to TRBJ2-2; no definite D call. V lost 5 bases, J lost 6 bases, and 4 bases lay in between. CDR1 is SEHNR and CDR2 is FQNEAQ in the germline V gene (reference sequence). The CDR3 length is 11 residues. In DNA form, the CDR3 reads TGTGCCAGCAGCCCCTCCGGGGAGCTGTTTTTT. This gives the protein CASSPSGELFF.

This chain links TRBV5-5 with TRBJ2-7, with 7 positions matching TRBD1. With 2 bases clipped from V and 5 bases from J, the junction kept 4 bases outside the gene matches. In germline, CDR1 is SGHKS, CDR2 YYEKEE (reference sequence). This CDR3 is 13 amino acids long. The CDR3 bases are TGTGCCAGCAGCTTCGGACAGGTCCACGAGCAGTACTTC. Residues: CASSFGQVHEQYF.

The chain is built from TRBV2 and TRBJ1-2; 7 bases map to TRBD1. The germline V gene encodes CDR1 SNHLY and CDR2 FYNNEI. This CDR3 is 12 amino acids long. Trimming at V came to 6 bases and at J to 6 bases, leaving 4 bases not matched to a gene. CDR3 protein: CASRSTGNGYTF. The DNA of the CDR3 is TGTGCCAGCAGATCGACAGGGAATGGCTACACCTTC.

The chain carries TRBV27 and TRBJ2-7; D is unclear. V was pared by 5 bases and J by 6 bases, with 11 bases between. The CDR3 is 12 amino acids. CDR1 is MNHEY and CDR2 is SMNVEV in the germline V gene (reference sequence). The CDR3 nucleotides read TGTGCCAGCAGTCTCTCCAAGGGCGAGCAGTACTTC. It specifies CASSLSKGEQYF.

This clone was counted once. Its ends do not fully match the called genes, so a read error is possible. V gene TRBV5-1 combines with J gene TRBJ1-6; possible D gene TRBD1, 6 bases. Germline V gives CDR1 SGHRS, CDR2 YFSETQ. CDR3 length: 14 amino acids. The CDR3 coding sequence is TGCGCCAGCAGTTTGGGACAAGAAAATTCACCCCTCCACTTT. Amino acid sequence: CASSLGQENSPLHF.

CDR3 sequence (DNA): TGCGCCAGCAGCTTGGGAGGCGCTAGCGGGAGTGGGGAGACCCAGTACTTC. Translating gives CASSLGGASGSGETQYF. The chain is built from TRBV5-1 and TRBJ2-5, with 10 bases lining up with TRBD2. Germline V gene lookup returns CDR1 SGHRS and CDR2 YFSETQ. V gave up 0 bases and J gave up 5 bases; unmatched junction bases: 10. There are 17 residues in the CDR3. Full variable domain (missing parts from reference TRBV5-1 and TRBJ2-5): KAGVTQTPRYLIKTRGQQVTLSCSPISGHRSVSWYQQTPGQGLQFLFEYFSETQRNKGNFPGRFSGRQFSNSRSEMNVSTLELGDSALYLCASSLGGASGSGETQYFGPGTRLLVL.

The chain combines TRBV5-4 with TRBJ1-2, with TRBD1 matching over 8 bases. Per the germline V gene, CDR1 is SGHNT and CDR2 is YYREEE (reference sequence). There are 12 residues in the CDR3. V trimming: 3 bases; J trimming: 8 bases; junction bases outside the gene matches: 3. The CDR3 sequence: CASSSGGSGYTF. The CDR3 coding sequence is TGTGCCAGCAGCTCAGGGGGCAGCGGCTACACCTTC.

V usage is TRBV27 and J usage is TRBJ2-7; TRBD2 agrees at 9 bases. V dropped 1 base and J dropped 4; count of bases not matched to a gene: 5. From germline, CDR1 is MNHEY and CDR2 SMNVEV (reference sequence). This CDR3 region has 15 residues. CDR3 sequence: CASSLLAGGPYEQYF. CDR3 nucleotides: TGTGCCAGCAGTTTATTGGCGGGAGGGCCGTACGAGCAGTACTTC.

J is TRBJ2-7 and V is TRBV7-2; D is unclear. Germline V lookup: CDR1 SGHTA, CDR2 FQGNSA. V lost 5 bases and J 5 bases, leaving 10 bases between the germline ends. This CDR3 contains 12 residues. The CDR3 DNA reads TGTGCCAGCAGCCCCCCTAACAACGAGCAGTACTTC. Translation: CASSPPNNEQYF.

As for this clone: At one end the junction does not follow the germline gene, possibly because of a read error. The chain joins TRBV9 to TRBJ1-5; TRBD1 matches 7 bases. Germline assignment: CDR1 SGDLS and CDR2 YYNGEE. This CDR3 has 15 residues. The CDR3: CASSVGQGGSQPQHF. As DNA, the CDR3 is TGTGCCAGCAGCGTAGGACAGGGCGGGAGTCAGCCTCAGCATTTT.